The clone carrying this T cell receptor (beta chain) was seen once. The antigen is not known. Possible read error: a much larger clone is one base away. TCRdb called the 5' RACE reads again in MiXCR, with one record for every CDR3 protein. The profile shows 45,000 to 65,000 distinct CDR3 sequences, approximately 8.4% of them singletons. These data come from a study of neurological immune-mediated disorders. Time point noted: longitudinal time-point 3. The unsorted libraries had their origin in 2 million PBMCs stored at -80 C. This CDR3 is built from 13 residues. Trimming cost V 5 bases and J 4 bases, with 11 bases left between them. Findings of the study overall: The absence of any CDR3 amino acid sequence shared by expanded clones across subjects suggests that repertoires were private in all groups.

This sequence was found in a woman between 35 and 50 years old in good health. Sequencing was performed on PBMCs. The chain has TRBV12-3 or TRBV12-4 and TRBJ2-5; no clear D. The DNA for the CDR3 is TGTGCCAGCAGTCTAGTGGTGGCAGAGACCCAGTACTTC. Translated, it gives CASSLVVAETQYF.